Sequencing of this TCR beta chain was carried out in a study of shared clonotypes between healthy human individuals. Germline values: CDR1 SEHNR, CDR2 FQNEAQ (reference sequence). Trimming took 5 bases from V and 3 from J, leaving 11 bases between them. This CDR3 has 14 amino acids. The repertoire was sequenced with immunoSEQ multiplex PCR; TCRdb's copy has only in-frame clones and lacks some. The sample shows over a million clones, 70% to 80% of them seen only once. The clonotype originates from a man aged 18 to 30 in good health. The gene calls are TRBV7-9 and TRBJ1-5, with TRBD1 as a possible D gene (6 bases). The sample comprised memory CD4+ T cells sorted from blood. This sample's subset: CD45RA-negative fraction. DNA of the CDR3: TGTGCCAGCAGCCCCCGGGACAACAATCAGCCCCAGCATTTT. It encodes CASSPRDNNQPQHF.